This TCR beta chain was identified during a study of neoadjuvant nivolumab and ipilimumab in lung cancer. CDR3 length: 16 amino acids. V was cut by 7 bases and J by 4 bases, with 23 bases left in between. Germline loops: CDR1 SQVTM, CDR2 ANQGSEA. Measured with immunoSEQ multiplex PCR; TCRdb has only the in-frame clones, and not every one. The table lists around 30,000 clones, 75% to 85% of them singletons. The clonotype was recovered from an adult with non-small cell lung cancer. The sequenced sample was tumor tissue, obtained after neoadjuvant nivolumab, alone or with ipilimumab, at or shortly before surgery. The chain combines TRBV29-1 with TRBJ1-3, with D perhaps TRBD1 (5 bases). As DNA, the CDR3 is TGCAGCGCGATACGCGGTGACGGGACGTCAGGAAACACCATATATTTT. This translates into CSAIRGDGTSGNTIYF.